The source of this T cell receptor beta chain is a study of shared clonotypes between healthy human individuals (TCRdb year 2020). For the wider study: The cohort comprised two women and a few men aged 18 to 49 years. The study deeply sequenced blood TCR repertoires of five healthy adults to estimate repertoire size and the extent of clonotype sharing between individuals. For each donor, CD4 naive and CD4 memory were each run on three plates, CD8 naive on two plates, and CD8 memory on one plate. Libraries were prepared and TCR repertoires were sequenced by different laboratories using diverse techniques, in order to increase sequencing depth and limit assay-specific biases. Per donor, leukapheresis produced somewhere between about 0.9 and 9.5 billion PBMCs. Here is what the overall study found, with its caveats: Sampling was restricted to blood, and TCR repertoires in tissue are likely to differ from TCR repertoires in blood. Pairwise subsampling led to the expectation that sequencing depth would affect the degree of clonotype sharing among donors. Larger estimated clonotype richness was generally found for naive subsets than for memory subsets. Higher generation probabilities were observed for clonotypes shared by all four sorted-subset donors than for non-shared clonotypes. About 5% of naive CD4, around 3.6% of naive CD8, about 2.5% of memory CD4, and around 0.42% of memory CD8 clonotypes were shared across several donors. The small number of donors limited the genetic and exposure-history diversity represented. Incomplete sequencing was indicated by rarefaction of sorted-subset datasets, despite the large sequencing depth.

The germline V gene (reference sequence) sets CDR1 to MNHEY and CDR2 to SMNVEV. The CDR3, from cysteine to phenylalanine, totals 17 residues. Only the CDR3 portion is preserved as DNA: 51 bases, with reading frame beginning at the first base. V has 3 bases trimmed and J has 3 bases trimmed; junction bases matching no gene number 12. Using the deep immunoSEQ assay, multiplex PCR amplified TCR CDR3 regions from genomic DNA. For each cell subset, the extracted genomic DNA was distributed evenly across all wells of several immunoSEQ 96-well plates, and each plate served as one replicate. Each replicate PCR for sorted subsets received about 0.2 ug genomic DNA, equal to about 29,000 T cell genomes. Purified libraries were measured with a Qubit 3.0 fluorometer, size-checked on a Bioanalyzer 2100, and measured again with the KAPA Library Quantification kit. A separate single-read 150-cycle Illumina NextSeq 550 flow cell was used to sequence each immunoSEQ 96-well plate. Per the original workflow: The immunoSEQ output contained only junctional sequences without quality scores, so filtering could not match that applied to full-length reads. Sequences were annotated with PyIR, a Python wrapper for IgBLAST v1.9, and V/J genes and CDR3 were assigned using IMGT germline references. Any read was removed if the V/J assignment was weak (E-value above 1e-6), the CDR3 was missing, or the read contained stop codons, out-of-frame junctions, or ambiguous translated residues. A V3J clonotype was defined by an identical inferred V gene, J gene, and CDR3 amino acid sequence. Percentage overlap between repertoires was computed as shared unique clonotypes divided by the size of the smaller repertoire. Richness of each repertoire was evaluated using RTK rarefaction, the Chao1 estimator, and Recon v2.1 estimates of unobserved clonotypes. Generation probabilities for all TCRbeta clonotypes obtained by the gDNA method from a handful of donors were computed using OLGA. TCRdb limited this immuneACCESS table to in-frame rearrangements with V and J called. A share of clones is missing; checked studies link under half to unresolved V genes, and the rest is unexplained. V, J and clone size reflect that table, while D and trimming were determined from the DNA. Recorded for this sample are about 2.2 million clones; just over 90% of them occurred a single time. The ten top clones hold about 1.7% of the sample.

CD8 naive samples consisted of CD45RO-negative cells that were positively selected for CCR7, yielding a CD45RA+CCR7+ population without TemRA cells. The donors were healthy, HIV-negative adults with no recently reported acute infections or vaccinations. Every donor was a Caucasian adult living in Nashville, Tennessee, USA. Blood was collected by leukapheresis, and PBMCs were isolated by Ficoll-Histopaque density gradient centrifugation and then cryopreserved in liquid nitrogen vapor phase. Purity and quantity of every magnetically sorted T cell population were checked by analytical flow cytometry. From each sorted fraction, genomic DNA was isolated and quantified by UV absorbance on a Nanodrop 2000c. On this clone: Its antigen specificity is not known. Base-call qualities are not available, and no considerably larger clone is one nucleotide away.

This sequence was found in a man aged 18-30 years in good health. Some clones in this sample may be carry-over from other donors' samples. This chain joins TRBV27 to TRBJ1-1; a stretch of 8 junction bases matches TRBD1. Material for sequencing was naive CD8+ T cells from PBMCs. The cell subset or site label for this specimen denotes: CD45RA+CCR7+. For the CDR3, the sequence is CASSLGSTGDLDTEAFF. The nucleotide sequence is given as TGTGCCAGCAGTTTGGGTTCGACAGGGGATTTGGACACTGAAGCTTTCTTT.